The entry that follows covers one TCR beta chain sequence. Libraries were prepared by immunoSEQ multiplex PCR; TCRdb keeps only in-frame clonotypes and omits some of them. The sample shows about 80,000 clones, approximately 85% of them seen only once. These data are taken from a study of blood T cell repertoires in COVID-19. Study overall: Material from acute and convalescent COVID-19 was sourced from the United States, Italy and Spain.

This CDR3 comprises 18 residues. Trimming shortened V by 0 bases and J by 2 bases, and 18 bases separated the two germline ends. CDR1 SGHTA and CDR2 FQGNSA come from the germline V gene. The TCR was taken from a man between 65 and 85 years old with acute or convalescent COVID-19. V and J are TRBV7-2 and TRBJ2-3, with D perhaps TRBD2 (6 bases). The specimen was peripheral blood. CDR3 nucleotides: TGTGCCAGCAGCTTAGCGAATATAATGGGAGGCGCCACAGATACGCAGTATTTT. It yields the protein CASSLANIMGGATDTQYF.